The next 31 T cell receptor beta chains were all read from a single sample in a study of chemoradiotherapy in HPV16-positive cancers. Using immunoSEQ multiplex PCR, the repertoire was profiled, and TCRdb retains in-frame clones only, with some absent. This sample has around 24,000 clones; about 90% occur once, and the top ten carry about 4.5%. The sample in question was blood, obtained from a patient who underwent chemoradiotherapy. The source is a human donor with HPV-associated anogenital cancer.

CDR3 loop: CASSPTSFTGTGETQYF. DNA for the CDR3: TGTGCCAGCAGCCCGACTAGTTTCACCGGGACCGGGGAGACCCAGTACTTC. This chain joins TRBV7-9 and TRBJ2-5; weak D call: TRBD2 (6 bases). The V gene's germline CDR1 is SEHNR and CDR2 FQNEAQ (reference sequence). The CDR3 loop spans 17 amino acids. V was trimmed by 5 bases and J by 5 bases, leaving 24 bases between them. The full variable domain, its missing parts supplied by reference TRBV7-9 and TRBJ2-5, is DTGVSQNPRHKITKRGQNVTFRCDPISEHNRLYWYRQTLGQGPEFLTYFQNEAQLEKSRLLSDRFSAERPKGSFSTLEIQRTEQGDSAMYLCASSPTSFTGTGETQYFGPGTRLLVL.

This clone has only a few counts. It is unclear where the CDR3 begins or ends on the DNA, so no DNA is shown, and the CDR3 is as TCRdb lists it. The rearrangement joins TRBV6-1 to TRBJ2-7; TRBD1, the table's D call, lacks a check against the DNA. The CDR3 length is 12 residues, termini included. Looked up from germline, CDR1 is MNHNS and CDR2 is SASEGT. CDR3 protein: CASSTVGQGIYF.

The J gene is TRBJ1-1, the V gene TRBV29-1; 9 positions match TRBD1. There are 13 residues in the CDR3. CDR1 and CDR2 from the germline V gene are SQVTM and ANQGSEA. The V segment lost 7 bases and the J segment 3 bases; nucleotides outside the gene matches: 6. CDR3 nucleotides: TGCAGCGACGGGACAGGGAAAGACACTGAAGCTTTCTTT. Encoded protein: CSDGTGKDTEAFF.

This CDR3 reads CASSPAGAYEQYF. The CDR3 region has the DNA TGTGCCAGCAGTCCCGCGGGAGCCTACGAGCAGTACTTC. The rearrangement uses TRBV6-5 and TRBJ2-7, with TRBD2 matching 7 bases. Per the germline V gene, CDR1 is MNHEY and CDR2 is SVGAGI. CDR3 length equals 13 residues. J was trimmed by 2 bases and V by 5 bases; bases with no gene match: 3.

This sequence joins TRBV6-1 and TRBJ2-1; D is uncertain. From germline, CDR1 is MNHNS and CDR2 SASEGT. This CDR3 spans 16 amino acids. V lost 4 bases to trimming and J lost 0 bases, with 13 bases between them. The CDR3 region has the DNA TGTGCCAGCAGTGGAGCCACCGGTCGCTCCTACAATGAGCAGTTCTTC. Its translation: CASSGATGRSYNEQFF.

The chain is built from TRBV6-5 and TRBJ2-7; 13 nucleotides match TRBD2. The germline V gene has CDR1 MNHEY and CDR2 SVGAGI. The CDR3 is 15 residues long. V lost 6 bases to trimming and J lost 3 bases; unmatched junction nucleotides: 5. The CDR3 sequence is CASRLGLAGDYEQYF. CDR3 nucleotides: TGTGCCAGCAGACTCGGACTAGCGGGAGACTACGAGCAGTACTTC.

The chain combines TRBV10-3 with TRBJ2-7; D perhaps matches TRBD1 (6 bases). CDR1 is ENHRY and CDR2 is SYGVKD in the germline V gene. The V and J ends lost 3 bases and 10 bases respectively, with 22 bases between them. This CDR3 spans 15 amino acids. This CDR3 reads CAISDATGPTPRQYF. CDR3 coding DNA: TGTGCCATCAGTGATGCGACAGGACCAACTCCTAGACAGTACTTC.

The CDR3 region has the DNA TGTGCCTGGTCTGGGACAGGGACCTCCTACGAGCAGTACTTC. It codes for CAWSGTGTSYEQYF. The chain links TRBV30 to TRBJ2-7; 9 positions agree with TRBD1. Germline V gene lookup returns CDR1 GTSNPN and CDR2 SVGIG (reference sequence). After removal of 5 bases from V and 0 bases from J, the junction contained 5 bases not matched to a gene. This CDR3 spans 14 amino acids.

Written as DNA, the CDR3 is TGCGCCAGCAGCCAGCAACAGGACCAACCTCGGTTCTTC. Its translation: CASSQQQDQPRFF. This rearrangement joins TRBV4-3 to TRBJ2-1, with D tentatively TRBD1 (5 bases). Germline CDR1 and CDR2: LGHNA and YSLEER. The CDR3 has 13 amino acids. V lost 3 bases to trimming and J lost 15 bases, with 18 bases between them.

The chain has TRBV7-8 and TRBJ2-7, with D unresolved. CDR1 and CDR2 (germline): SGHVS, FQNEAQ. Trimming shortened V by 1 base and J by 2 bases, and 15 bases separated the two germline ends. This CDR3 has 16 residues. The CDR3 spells CASSLVYSPVPYEQYF. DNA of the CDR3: TGTGCCAGCAGCTTAGTCTACAGCCCGGTTCCCTACGAGCAGTACTTC.

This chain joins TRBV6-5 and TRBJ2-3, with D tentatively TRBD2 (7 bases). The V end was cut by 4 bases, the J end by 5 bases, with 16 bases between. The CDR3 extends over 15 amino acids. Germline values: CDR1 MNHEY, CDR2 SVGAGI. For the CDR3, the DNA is TGTGCCAGCAGTTCAGGGGCCTCGGGGGGAGATACGCAGTATTTT. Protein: CASSSGASGGDTQYF.

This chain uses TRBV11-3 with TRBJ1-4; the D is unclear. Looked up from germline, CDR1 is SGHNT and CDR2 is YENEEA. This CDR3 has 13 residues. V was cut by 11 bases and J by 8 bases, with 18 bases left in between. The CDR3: CAGSGLPGEKLFF. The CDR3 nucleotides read TGTGCCGGTTCCGGGCTCCCGGGGGAAAAACTGTTTTTT.

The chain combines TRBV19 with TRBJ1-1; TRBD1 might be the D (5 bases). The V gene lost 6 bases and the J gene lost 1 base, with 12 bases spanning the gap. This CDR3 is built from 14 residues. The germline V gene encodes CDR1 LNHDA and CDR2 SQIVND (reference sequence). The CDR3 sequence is CASRNHQGNTEAFF. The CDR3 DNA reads TGTGCCAGTAGGAACCATCAGGGGAACACTGAAGCTTTCTTT.

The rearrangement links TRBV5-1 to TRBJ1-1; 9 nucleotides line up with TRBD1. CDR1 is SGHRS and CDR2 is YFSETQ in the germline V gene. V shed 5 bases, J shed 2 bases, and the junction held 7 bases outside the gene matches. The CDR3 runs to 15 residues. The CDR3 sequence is CASRRTGGSNTEAFF. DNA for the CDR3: TGCGCCAGCAGGCGAACAGGGGGCTCTAACACTGAAGCTTTCTTT.

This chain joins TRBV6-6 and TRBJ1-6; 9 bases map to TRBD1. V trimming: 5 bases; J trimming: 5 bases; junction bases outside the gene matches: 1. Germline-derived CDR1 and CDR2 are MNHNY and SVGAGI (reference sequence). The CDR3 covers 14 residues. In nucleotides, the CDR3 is TGTGCCAGCAGTCGGACAGGGGATAATTCACCCCTCCACTTT. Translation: CASSRTGDNSPLHF.

As DNA, the CDR3 is TGTGCCAGTAGTATCGGCGGGAGAGCTACAGATACGCAGTATTTT. Translating it yields CASSIGGRATDTQYF. The J gene is TRBJ2-3, the V gene TRBV19; 7 positions agree with TRBD2. Germline values: CDR1 LNHDA, CDR2 SQIVND (reference sequence). The junction had 6 bases not matched to a gene; V was cut back by 3 bases and J by 3 bases. The CDR3 contains 15 residues.

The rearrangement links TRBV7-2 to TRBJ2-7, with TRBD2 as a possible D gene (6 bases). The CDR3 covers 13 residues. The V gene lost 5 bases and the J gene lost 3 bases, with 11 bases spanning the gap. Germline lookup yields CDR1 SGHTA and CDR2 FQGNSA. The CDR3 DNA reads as TGTGCCAGCAGCCGGGACTTAGTCTACGAGCAGTACTTC. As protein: CASSRDLVYEQYF. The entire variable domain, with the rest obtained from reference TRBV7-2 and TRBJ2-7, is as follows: GAGVSQSPSNKVTEKGKDVELRCDPISGHTALYWYRQSLGQGLEFLIYFQGNSAPDKSGLPSDRFSAERTGGSVSTLTIQRTQQEDSAVYLCASSRDLVYEQYFGPGTRLTVT.

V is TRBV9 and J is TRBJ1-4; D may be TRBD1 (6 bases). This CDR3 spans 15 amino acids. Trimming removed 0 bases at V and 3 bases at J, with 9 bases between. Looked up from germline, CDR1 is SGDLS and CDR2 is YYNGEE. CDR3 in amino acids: CASSVAPGANEKLFF. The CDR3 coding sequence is TGTGCCAGCAGCGTAGCTCCAGGGGCTAATGAAAAACTGTTTTTT.

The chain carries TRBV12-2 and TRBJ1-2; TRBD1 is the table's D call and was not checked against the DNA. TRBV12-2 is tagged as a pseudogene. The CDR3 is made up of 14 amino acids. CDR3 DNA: TGTGCAAGTCCCTTCCATTGGCAGAAGAAGGGCTACACCTTC. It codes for CASPFHWQKKGYTF.

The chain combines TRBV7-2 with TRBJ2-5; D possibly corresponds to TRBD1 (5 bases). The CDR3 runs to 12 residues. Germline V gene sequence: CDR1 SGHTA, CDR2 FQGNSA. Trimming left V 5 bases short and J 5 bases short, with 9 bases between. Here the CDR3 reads CASSPGHETQYF. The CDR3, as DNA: TGTGCCAGCAGCCCAGGGCATGAGACCCAGTACTTC.

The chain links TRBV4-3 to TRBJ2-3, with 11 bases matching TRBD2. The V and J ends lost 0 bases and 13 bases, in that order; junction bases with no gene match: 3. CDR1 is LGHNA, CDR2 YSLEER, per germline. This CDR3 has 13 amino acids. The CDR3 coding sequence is TGCGCCAGCAGCCAAGACCTTAGCGGGAGGGAGTATTTT. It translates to CASSQDLSGREYF.

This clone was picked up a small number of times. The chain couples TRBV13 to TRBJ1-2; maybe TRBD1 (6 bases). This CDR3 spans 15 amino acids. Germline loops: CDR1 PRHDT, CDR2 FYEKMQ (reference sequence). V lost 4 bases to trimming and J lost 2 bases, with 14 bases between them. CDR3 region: CASSSIIQGNYGYTF. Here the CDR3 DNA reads TGTGCCAGCAGCTCGATTATTCAGGGGAACTATGGCTACACCTTC.

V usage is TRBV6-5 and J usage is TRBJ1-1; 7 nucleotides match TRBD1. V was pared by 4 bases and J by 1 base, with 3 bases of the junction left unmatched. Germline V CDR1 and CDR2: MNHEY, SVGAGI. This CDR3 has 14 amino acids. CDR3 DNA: TGTGCCAGCAGTTCGGGACAGCCGAACACTGAAGCTTTCTTT. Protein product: CASSSGQPNTEAFF.

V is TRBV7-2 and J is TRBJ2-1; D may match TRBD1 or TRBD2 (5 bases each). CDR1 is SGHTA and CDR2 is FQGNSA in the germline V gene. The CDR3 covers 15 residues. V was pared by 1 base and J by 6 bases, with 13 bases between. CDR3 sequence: CASSLVQGDFNEQFF. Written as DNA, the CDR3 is TGTGCCAGCAGCTTAGTGCAGGGAGACTTCAATGAGCAGTTCTTC. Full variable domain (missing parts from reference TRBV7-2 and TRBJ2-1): GAGVSQSPSNKVTEKGKDVELRCDPISGHTALYWYRQSLGQGLEFLIYFQGNSAPDKSGLPSDRFSAERTGGSVSTLTIQRTQQEDSAVYLCASSLVQGDFNEQFFGPGTRLTVL.

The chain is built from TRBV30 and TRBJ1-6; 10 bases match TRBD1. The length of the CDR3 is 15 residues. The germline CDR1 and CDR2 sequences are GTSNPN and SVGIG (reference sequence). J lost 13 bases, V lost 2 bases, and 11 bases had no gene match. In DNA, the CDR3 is TGTGCCTGGAGTATGAGCGGGACAGGGGCGGAGCCCCTCCACTTT. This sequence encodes CAWSMSGTGAEPLHF.

The CDR3 nucleotides are TGTGCCAGCAGCTCCCGAGTCTGGGTTAACTATGGCTACACCTTC. Its protein product is CASSSRVWVNYGYTF. The chain employs TRBV5-6 and TRBJ1-2; unclear D gene. Trimming cost V 3 bases and J 1 base, with 13 bases left between them. The germline gives CDR1 SGHDT, CDR2 YYEEEE. The CDR3 has 15 amino acids.

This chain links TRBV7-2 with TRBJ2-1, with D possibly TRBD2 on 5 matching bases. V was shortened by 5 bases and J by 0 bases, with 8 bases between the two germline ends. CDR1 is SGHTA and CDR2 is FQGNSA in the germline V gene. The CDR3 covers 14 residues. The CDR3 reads CASSPRDSYNEQFF. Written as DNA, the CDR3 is TGTGCCAGCAGCCCCCGGGACTCCTACAATGAGCAGTTCTTC.

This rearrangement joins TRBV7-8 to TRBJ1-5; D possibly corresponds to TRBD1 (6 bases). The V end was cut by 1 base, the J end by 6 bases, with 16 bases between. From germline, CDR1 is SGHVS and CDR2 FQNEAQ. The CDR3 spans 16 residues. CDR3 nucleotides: TGTGCCAGCAGCTTAGAAGGGAACAGGGTAGCTCAGCCCCAGCATTTT. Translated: CASSLEGNRVAQPQHF. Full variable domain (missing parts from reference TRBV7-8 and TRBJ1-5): GAGVSQSPRYKVAKRGQDVALRCDPISGHVSLFWYQQALGQGPEFLTYFQNEAQLDKSGLPSDRFFAERPEGSVSTLKIQRTQQEDSAVYLCASSLEGNRVAQPQHFGDGTRLSIL.

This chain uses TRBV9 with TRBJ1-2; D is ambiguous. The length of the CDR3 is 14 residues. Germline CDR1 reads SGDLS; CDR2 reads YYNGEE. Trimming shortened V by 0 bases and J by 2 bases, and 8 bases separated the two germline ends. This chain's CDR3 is CASSVALENYGYTF. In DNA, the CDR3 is TGTGCCAGCAGCGTAGCTCTAGAGAACTATGGCTACACCTTC.

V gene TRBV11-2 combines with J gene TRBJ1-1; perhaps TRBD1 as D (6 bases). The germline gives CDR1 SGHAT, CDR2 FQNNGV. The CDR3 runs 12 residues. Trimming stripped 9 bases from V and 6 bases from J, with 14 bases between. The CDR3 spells CASSESGAEAFF. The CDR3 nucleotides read TGTGCCAGTAGTGAATCAGGGGCTGAAGCTTTCTTT.

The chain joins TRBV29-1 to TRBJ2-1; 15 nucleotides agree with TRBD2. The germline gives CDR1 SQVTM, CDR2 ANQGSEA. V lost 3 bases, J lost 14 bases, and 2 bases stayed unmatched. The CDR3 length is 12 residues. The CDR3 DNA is TGCAGCGTTGAGGGACTAGCGGGGGGAAAGTTCTTC. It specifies CSVEGLAGGKFF.